The entry below describes one TCR beta chain. This clonotype has at least ten counts. Its antigen is not yet known. No quality values exist for individual bases; no much larger clone is one base distant. This entry is derived from a study of early T cells in non-severe SARS-CoV-2 infection (dated by TCRdb to the early 2020s). Regarding the complete study: Because TCR sequencing relied on bulk RNA taken from unsorted whole blood, pairing of alpha and beta chains was not possible.

Compared with germline, V lacks 6 bases and J lacks 0 bases; bases without a gene match: 11. Taken from the germline V gene, the CDR1 and CDR2 loops are SQVTM and ANQGSEA. From the cysteine up to the phenylalanine, the CDR3 has a length of 17 residues. Kept here is only the CDR3 DNA, which spans 51 bases and is read in frame from base 1. Results the study describes overall, beyond this receptor: VDJdb matching was skewed toward anti-spike CD8 responses and likely underestimated virus-specific expansions, missing private and CD4 specificities.

Set within a cohort of healthcare workers in London, UK, this nested case-control study involved weekly PCR testing of nasopharyngeal swabs along with blood sampling. Healthcare workers were recruited during the week of the UK lockdown, between 23 and 31 March 2020, and followed weekly for up to roughly 15 weeks. Library preparation was by 5' RACE. The data were produced on a NextSeq 500. In the TCR library protocol, unique molecular identifiers were attached to individual cDNA molecules to correct for PCR bias and sequencing error. Sequencing covered both TCR alpha and beta chains, and within each sample the abundances of alpha and beta sequences were tightly co-correlated. In the authors' own workflow: V gene, J gene and CDR3 annotation of TCR sequences was performed with Decombinator V4. TCRs were defined as expanded if a significant change between any two time points was detected under a Poisson model with p below 0.0001. TCR abundances were normalised to the total number of TCRs sequenced per sample and were expressed as counts per million. MAIT TCRs were defined by TRAV1-2 paired with TRAJ12, TRAJ20 or TRAJ33, and iNKT TCRs by TRAV10 paired with TRAJ18. VDJdb, accessed 1 November 2021, was searched for CMV, EBV and SARS-CoV-2 annotated TCRs, with TCRs annotated for multiple antigens excluded. The public reads were quality trimmed at Q25 with fastp and then assembled into clones with MiXCR by TCRdb, keeping productive beta chains. Rows are combined by CDR3 protein, so each entry shows the most common genes and DNA. These V and J calls are TCRdb output, not the study's own analysis. This sample holds more than 90,000 distinct CDR3 sequences; about 10% were observed only once. Around 5.1% of the sample goes to the ten largest clones.

The sample consisted of whole blood. The source is an adult who was a healthcare worker with PCR-confirmed SARS-CoV-2 infection or an uninfected control (not recorded which). The chain links TRBV29-1 with TRBJ2-5; the central 12 bases match TRBD2. The CDR3 in this case is CSVDGLAGPRYQETQYF. The DNA sequence is as follows: TGCAGCGTCGACGGACTAGCGGGACCCCGGTACCAAGAGACCCAGTACTTC.